These 32 T cell receptor beta chains share one sample of origin, sequenced in a study of response to subunit inactivated influenza vaccine. TCRdb re-derived calls from the RT-PCR reads in MiXCR, one entry per CDR3 protein. The table records roughly 710,000 distinct CDR3 sequences, around 15% of them present only once. This specimen was PBMCs from blood, taken 14 days before vaccination. These receptors came from a man aged 50 to 59 who received an inactivated influenza vaccine.

This clonotype was observed a single time. The CDR3: CASCPHLAGGDNEQFF. CDR3 nucleotides: TGTGCCAGCTGCCCTCATCTAGCGGGGGGGGATAATGAGCAGTTCTTC. The chain links TRBV3-1 to TRBJ2-1; 12 bases are a match to TRBD2. Germline V gene lookup returns CDR1 LGHDT and CDR2 YNNKEL (reference sequence). V was clipped by 8 bases and J by 7 bases; unmatched bases: 12. The CDR3 is made up of 16 amino acids.

This clonotype was observed at least ten times. This chain links TRBV28 with TRBJ1-1; weak D call: TRBD1 (6 bases). This CDR3 spans 13 amino acids. The germline V and J ends were trimmed by 7 bases and 1 base, with 10 bases remaining between them. The germline gives CDR1 MDHEN, CDR2 SYDVKM. The CDR3 region has the DNA TGTGCCAGCAATAGGGGGGCGAACACTGAAGCTTTCTTT. This translates into CASNRGANTEAFF.

This clonotype was seen many times. The V and J genes are TRBV6-8 and TRBJ1-3; a weak D match, TRBD1 (5 bases). V was trimmed by 0 bases and J by 2 bases, leaving 11 bases between them. Germline-derived CDR1 and CDR2 are MNHGY and SAAAGT. The CDR3 covers 16 residues. CDR3: CASSYSIGTAGNTIYF. The CDR3 DNA sequence: TGTGCCAGCAGTTACTCGATAGGGACTGCTGGAAACACCATATATTTT.

This clonotype has only a few counts. The chain has TRBV7-8 and TRBJ2-2; 7 bases fit TRBD1. This CDR3 contains 16 residues. CDR1 is SGHVS and CDR2 is FQNEAQ in the germline V gene. The V and J ends lost 1 base and 3 bases, in that order; junction bases with no gene match: 5. CDR3 sequence reads: CASSLVTGADTGELFF. DNA of the CDR3: TGTGCCAGCAGCTTAGTAACAGGGGCGGACACCGGGGAGCTGTTTTTT.

This chain joins TRBV6-1 and TRBJ2-7, with D perhaps matching TRBD1 or TRBD2 (5 bases each). The CDR3 extends over 12 amino acids. Germline V gene sequence: CDR1 MNHNS, CDR2 SASEGT. The V end lost 6 bases, the J end lost 6 bases, and 12 bases lay between the germline ends. As DNA, the CDR3 is TGTGCCAGCAGAATCCAGGGACCCGAGCAGTACTTC. Residues: CASRIQGPEQYF.

This clonotype was seen more than once but under ten times. The chain employs TRBV7-8 and TRBJ2-1, with TRBD2 as a possible D gene (5 bases). Trimming shortened V by 5 bases and J by 3 bases, and 14 bases separated the two germline ends. This CDR3 contains 15 residues. Germline V gene sequence: CDR1 SGHVS, CDR2 FQNEAQ. The CDR3, as DNA: TGTGCCAGCAGCGGCCGGTGGACTGTCTACAATGAGCAGTTCTTC. This translates into CASSGRWTVYNEQFF.

The rearrangement uses TRBV24-1 and TRBJ2-5; 8 bases are a match to TRBD2. The CDR3 is 16 amino acids. The V gene end was trimmed by 6 bases and the J gene end by 2 bases; junction bases not matched to a gene: 10. Germline CDR1 reads KGHDR; CDR2 reads SFDVKD. CDR3 amino acids: CATSRERERVQETQYF. The DNA of the CDR3 is TGTGCCACCAGTCGCGAGCGGGAGCGGGTGCAAGAGACCCAGTACTTC.

This clonotype was picked up many times. The chain combines TRBV20-1 with TRBJ2-7; D not certain. Germline loops: CDR1 DFQATT, CDR2 SNEGSKA (reference sequence). V shed 6 bases and J shed 1 base, with 19 bases lying between them. CDR3 length: 15 residues. The CDR3 nucleotides are TGCAGTGCCATCTCCTCGTATCCCCCGTCCTACGAGCAGTACTTC. Residues: CSAISSYPPSYEQYF.

The chain has TRBV5-1 and TRBJ1-2; D is uncertain. Looked up from germline, CDR1 is SGHRS and CDR2 is YFSETQ. V lost 3 bases to trimming and J lost 2 bases, with 8 bases between them. This CDR3 is built from 13 residues. This CDR3 is CASSSRSNYGYTF. Written as DNA, the CDR3 is TGCGCCAGCAGCTCCCGGTCGAACTATGGCTACACCTTC.

This clonotype was detected only a few times. This chain joins TRBV7-2 and TRBJ2-3, with D possibly matching TRBD2 (6 bases). The CDR3 is 15 amino acids. Germline assignment: CDR1 SGHTA and CDR2 FQGNSA. The V and J ends lost 1 base and 5 bases respectively, with 13 bases between them. Here the CDR3 DNA reads TGTGCCAGCAGCTTAGAAGGGAGGTGGAGAGATACGCAGTATTTT. This encodes CASSLEGRWRDTQYF.

This clonotype was seen at least ten times. This chain links TRBV6-2 or TRBV6-3 with TRBJ2-5, with 7 bases identical to TRBD1. The CDR3 extends over 13 amino acids. Trimming removed 5 bases from V and 2 bases from J; junction bases left unmatched: 2. Germline assignment: CDR1 MNHEY and CDR2 SVGEGT. The CDR3: CASSGTDQETQYF. The CDR3 coding sequence is TGTGCCAGCAGTGGGACAGATCAAGAGACCCAGTACTTC.

This clonotype was detected a few times. The genes are TRBV28 and TRBJ2-2; the match to TRBD2 covers 12 bases. CDR3 length equals 19 residues. Germline values: CDR1 MDHEN, CDR2 SYDVKM. The V gene end was trimmed by 3 bases and the J gene end by 3 bases; junction bases not matched to a gene: 11. DNA of the CDR3: TGTGCCAGCAGTTTCCCCGTCACTAGCGGGAGGACTGACACCGGGGAGCTGTTTTTT. This translates into CASSFPVTSGRTDTGELFF.

This clonotype has just a few counts. This chain links TRBV5-1 with TRBJ2-2; 9 nucleotides align to TRBD2. V gave up 5 bases and J gave up 6 bases; unmatched junction bases: 5. Germline CDR1 SGHRS, CDR2 YFSETQ. This CDR3 comprises 14 residues. The CDR3 protein is CASRRGGDAGELFF. The CDR3 nucleotides are TGCGCCAGCAGACGCGGGGGGGATGCCGGGGAGCTGTTTTTT.

This clonotype was found a few times. In nucleotides, the CDR3 is TGTGCCAGCAGTCCTCAGGGGCGGCTAGGGGCCTGGTACGAGCAGTACTTC. Protein: CASSPQGRLGAWYEQYF. The V gene is TRBV28, the J gene TRBJ2-7, with D possibly TRBD1 on 6 matching bases. V shed 5 bases and J shed 4 bases, with 24 bases lying between them. The germline CDR1 and CDR2 sequences are MDHEN and SYDVKM. The CDR3 is made up of 17 amino acids.

V usage is TRBV12-3 or TRBV12-4 and J usage is TRBJ2-5; D gene ambiguous. The CDR3 runs to 13 residues. V was shortened by 2 bases and J by 6 bases, with 10 bases between the two germline ends. The CDR3 sequence: CASSLKQEKTQYF. CDR3 sequence (DNA): TGTGCCAGCAGTTTAAAGCAGGAGAAGACCCAGTACTTC.

This chain uses TRBV20-1 with TRBJ1-4, with D maybe TRBD1 (6 bases). CDR3 length equals 14 residues. V shed 6 bases and J shed 6 bases, with 17 bases lying between them. Germline V lookup: CDR1 DFQATT, CDR2 SNEGSKA (reference sequence). The CDR3 DNA sequence: TGCAGTGCAACAAACAGGGAGGGGGATGAAAAACTGTTTTTT. The encoded protein is CSATNREGDEKLFF.

This clonotype was counted only a few times. The chain links TRBV10-3 to TRBJ2-5; 11 bases map to TRBD1. Germline values: CDR1 ENHRY, CDR2 SYGVKD. This CDR3 region has 15 residues. The trim removed 2 bases at V and 10 bases at J, leaving 9 bases unmatched. CDR3 amino acids: CAISEAGGQGENQYF. CDR3 DNA: TGTGCCATCAGTGAGGCGGGGGGACAGGGGGAAAACCAGTACTTC.

This chain links TRBV6-5 with TRBJ1-2; D is perhaps TRBD1 (5 bases). CDR3 length: 12 residues. V was pared by 2 bases and J by 8 bases, with 9 bases between. Germline V gene lookup returns CDR1 MNHEY and CDR2 SVGAGI. As DNA, the CDR3 is TGTGCCAGCAGTTACGGAGGGGCAGGCTACACCTTC. It yields the protein CASSYGGAGYTF.

This clonotype has just a few counts. The chain has TRBV27 and TRBJ2-1; D gene ambiguous. V was cut by 0 bases and J by 9 bases, with 9 bases left in between. The germline gives CDR1 MNHEY, CDR2 SMNVEV (reference sequence). The CDR3 has 13 amino acids. CDR3 bases: TGTGCCAGCAGTTTATCTCCACGAGGTGAGCAGTTCTTC. As protein: CASSLSPRGEQFF.

This clonotype was seen ten or more times. This chain connects TRBV12-3 or TRBV12-4 to TRBJ1-1; a weak D match, TRBD1 (5 bases). Trimming left V 1 base short and J 0 bases short, with 9 bases between. This CDR3 contains 15 residues. The CDR3 sequence is CASSLESRVNTEAFF. In nucleotides, the CDR3 is TGTGCCAGCAGTTTAGAGTCCAGGGTGAACACTGAAGCTTTCTTT.

Only a few counts were recorded for this clonotype. V is TRBV20-1 and J is TRBJ1-6, with a possible D match to TRBD1 (6 bases). V gave up 1 base and J gave up 5 bases, with 12 bases separating them. CDR1 is DFQATT and CDR2 is SNEGSKA in the germline V gene (reference sequence). This CDR3 spans 15 amino acids. CDR3 in amino acids: CSARVPGHDNSPLHF. The CDR3 nucleotides read TGCAGTGCTAGAGTACCGGGACACGATAATTCACCCCTCCACTTT.

This clonotype turned up a few times. The chain carries TRBV6-1 and TRBJ2-7; TRBD1 matches 7 bases. V was clipped by 6 bases and J by 2 bases; unmatched bases: 4. The germline V gene has CDR1 MNHNS and CDR2 SASEGT. This CDR3 is built from 13 residues. CDR3 sequence: CASSKGTAYEQYF. CDR3 in DNA: TGTGCCAGCAGCAAGGGGACAGCCTACGAGCAGTACTTC.

Ten or more counts support this clonotype. The chain combines TRBV27 with TRBJ1-5, with D hard to call. Germline V gene lookup returns CDR1 MNHEY and CDR2 SMNVEV (reference sequence). V lost 3 bases and J lost 2, with 8 bases in between. CDR3 length: 14 residues. CDR3 residues: CASSLEGRNQPQHF. CDR3 nucleotides: TGTGCCAGCAGTTTGGAAGGTCGCAATCAGCCCCAGCATTTT.

This clonotype was seen a few times. The V call is TRBV15, the J call TRBJ2-3; possibly TRBD1 for D (6 bases). The CDR3 runs 16 residues. The germline V and J ends were trimmed by 1 base and 3 bases, with 14 bases remaining between them. Germline CDR1 and CDR2: LNHNV and YYDKDF (reference sequence). CDR3 DNA: TGTGCCACCAGCAGAGTGGGGGCTGGCTTTACAGATACGCAGTATTTT. It specifies CATSRVGAGFTDTQYF.

This clonotype was counted only a few times. The CDR3 coding sequence is TGCGCCAGCAGCCAATTACTGACCGGGAGTTACAATGAGCAGTTCTTC. It translates to CASSQLLTGSYNEQFF. The chain joins TRBV4-3 to TRBJ2-1; D might be TRBD2 (6 bases). The germline CDR1 and CDR2 sequences are LGHNA and YSLEER. V lost 2 bases, J lost 4 bases, and 15 bases lay in between. CDR3 length: 16 residues.

Only a few counts were recorded for this clonotype. This chain joins TRBV2 and TRBJ2-1; D remains ambiguous. The V end lost 2 bases, the J end lost 10 bases, and 12 bases lay between the germline ends. Germline V gives CDR1 SNHLY, CDR2 FYNNEI. The CDR3 spans 13 residues. CDR3 in DNA: TGTGCCAGCAGTGAACCCGATGGCAGGGAGCAGTTCTTC. Translated, it gives CASSEPDGREQFF.

This clonotype was counted at least ten times. The V gene is TRBV7-9, the J gene TRBJ1-4; D call uncertain. The ends were cut back, 5 bases at V and 0 bases at J, with 13 bases in the middle. The CDR3 length is 16 residues. Germline V gene sequence: CDR1 SEHNR, CDR2 FQNEAQ (reference sequence). In DNA, the CDR3 is TGTGCCAGCAGCCCCAGGCCCCTTGCAACTAATGAAAAACTGTTTTTT. Protein sequence: CASSPRPLATNEKLFF.

V is TRBV11-1 and J is TRBJ2-1, with 8 bases identical to TRBD2. The CDR3 has 16 amino acids. J gave up 9 bases and V 1 base, and 11 bases lay outside the gene matches. Germline lookup yields CDR1 SGHAT and CDR2 FQDESV (reference sequence). The CDR3 nucleotides read TGTGCCAGCAGCTTAGAACCGGGGGGGCTTTCAGGTGAGCAGTTCTTC. Its translation: CASSLEPGGLSGEQFF.

The rearrangement joins TRBV28 to TRBJ2-7; 9 nucleotides align to TRBD1. J was trimmed by 3 bases and V by 8 bases; bases with no gene match: 8. From germline, CDR1 is MDHEN and CDR2 SYDVKM. The CDR3 spans 14 residues. The CDR3 DNA sequence: TGTGCCAGCGGCCATCCGGGACAGGGCTACGAGCAGTACTTC. Protein product: CASGHPGQGYEQYF.

This rearrangement joins TRBV29-1 to TRBJ1-2, with TRBD1 matching 8 bases. The ends lost 4 bases at V and 4 bases at J; junction bases unmatched: 11. The length of the CDR3 is 15 residues. In germline, CDR1 is SQVTM, CDR2 ANQGSEA. The CDR3 DNA reads as TGCAGCGTTGTCAGACCCGGACAGGGCGCCTATGGCTACACCTTC. Translated, it gives CSVVRPGQGAYGYTF.

This clonotype was seen a few times. This chain connects TRBV20-1 to TRBJ1-1; TRBD1 might be the D (6 bases). Trimming pared 3 bases from V and 2 bases from J, leaving 10 bases between. Germline assignment: CDR1 DFQATT and CDR2 SNEGSKA (reference sequence). CDR3 length: 13 amino acids. CDR3 residues: CSASGRGNTEAFF. The CDR3 DNA reads TGCAGTGCTAGCGGCAGGGGTAACACTGAAGCTTTCTTT.

The chain is built from TRBV25-1 and TRBJ2-3; 9 bases align to TRBD1. There are 17 residues in the CDR3. With V trimmed by 6 bases and J by 5 bases, 15 bases remained unmatched. Germline V lookup: CDR1 MGHDK, CDR2 SYGVNS. The CDR3 coding sequence is TGTGCCAGCAGCGAACTCGTTGGACAGGGGTGGAGAGATACGCAGTATTTT. Its translation is CASSELVGQGWRDTQYF.